These 18 T cell receptor beta chains share one sample of origin, sequenced in a study of blood T cells in healthy people across ages. A sample-barcoded 5' primer and a J-beta primer mix were used in a second PCR of about 7 to 12 cycles. TCRdb fed the 5' RACE reads into MiXCR, producing one record per CDR3 protein. The sample gives over a million distinct CDR3 sequences, under 45% of which show up once; approximately 17% is in the top ten. The sample comprised blood. These TCRs come from a woman aged 55-70 years in good health.

For this clonotype: This may be a read error, as it is one base from a much larger clone. The CDR3 region has the DNA TGCAGCGTCGAACAGGGGGTAGATACGCAGTATTTT. Protein: CSVEQGVDTQYF. The chain recombines TRBV29-1 with TRBJ2-3, with 8 bases matching TRBD1. V shed 6 bases, J shed 5 bases, and the junction held 4 bases outside the gene matches. Germline CDR1 SQVTM, CDR2 ANQGSEA. The CDR3 extends over 12 amino acids.

The chain employs TRBV12-3 or TRBV12-4 and TRBJ2-1; D gene unclear. The CDR3 extends over 12 amino acids. The V end was cut by 4 bases, the J end by 11 bases, with 12 bases between. The CDR3 bases are TGTGCCAGCAGTTCCCCGGGTTACAAGCAGTTCTTC. This gives the protein CASSSPGYKQFF.

The chain employs TRBV9 and TRBJ2-1; no clear D gene. The germline V and J ends were trimmed by 0 bases and 13 bases, with 26 bases remaining between them. CDR1 is SGDLS, CDR2 YYNGEE, per germline. The CDR3 extends over 17 amino acids. CDR3 protein: CASSVGTRAGAKETQFF. Written as DNA, the CDR3 is TGTGCCAGCAGCGTAGGGACCCGAGCAGGAGCGAAAGAGACCCAGTTCTTC.

The genes are TRBV5-1 and TRBJ1-1, with 7 nucleotides matching TRBD1. With 9 bases clipped from V and 0 bases from J, the junction kept 8 bases outside the gene matches. The CDR3 covers 14 residues. Germline assignment: CDR1 SGHRS and CDR2 YFSETQ. CDR3 protein: CATKQGMLNTEAFF. DNA of the CDR3: TGCGCCACCAAACAGGGGATGTTGAACACTGAAGCTTTCTTT.

The rearrangement uses TRBV5-1 and TRBJ2-7; 14 bases match TRBD2. Germline assignment: CDR1 SGHRS and CDR2 YFSETQ. V was clipped by 0 bases and J by 4 bases; unmatched bases: 0. This CDR3 is 15 amino acids long. CDR3 loop: CASSLGTSGGYEQYF. The CDR3 DNA is TGCGCCAGCAGCTTGGGGACTAGCGGGGGGTACGAGCAGTACTTC.

The V and J genes are TRBV19 and TRBJ2-4; 10 nucleotides line up with TRBD1. The CDR3 has 14 amino acids. Trimming cost V 6 bases and J 1 base; bases outside gene matches: 0. The germline gives CDR1 LNHDA, CDR2 SQIVND (reference sequence). The CDR3 sequence is CASRGQGAKNIQYF. Here the CDR3 DNA reads TGTGCCAGTAGGGGACAGGGGGCCAAAAACATTCAGTACTTC.

The chain has TRBV5-1 and TRBJ2-4; D not certain. The J call may be wrong; the DNA end is better matched by TRBJ2-7. The CDR3 sequence is 18 residues long. Looked up from germline, CDR1 is SGHRS and CDR2 is YFSETQ. The CDR3 reads CASSLNHTIQNNYYEQYF. The CDR3 nucleotides are TGCGCCAGCAGCTTGAATCACACTATTCAGAACAACTATTACGAGCAGTACTTC.

This clonotype is a singleton in its sample. The V and J genes are TRBV2 and TRBJ2-1; 10 positions agree with TRBD1. CDR1 SNHLY and CDR2 FYNNEI come from the germline V gene. With 5 bases clipped from V and 3 bases from J, the junction kept 4 bases outside the gene matches. The CDR3 extends over 15 amino acids. In DNA, the CDR3 is TGTGCCAGCAGTACGGACAGGGGGGACTACAATGAGCAGTTCTTC. Translated: CASSTDRGDYNEQFF. Full variable domain (remainder filled in from reference TRBV2 and TRBJ2-1): EPEVTQTPSHQVTQMGQEVILRCVPISNHLYFYWYRQILGQKVEFLVSFYNNEISEKSEIFDDQFSVERPDGSNFTLKIRSTKLEDSAMYFCASSTDRGDYNEQFFGPGTRLTVL.

The V and J genes are TRBV4-1 and TRBJ2-5; 9 nucleotides agree with TRBD2. The DNA end favors TRBJ2-7, so the J call may be wrong. Germline CDR1 and CDR2: MGHRA and YSYEKL. The CDR3 runs 15 residues. DNA of the CDR3: TGCGCCAGCAGCCAAGTCTTAGCGGGAGTGGACGAGCAGTACTTC. As protein: CASSQVLAGVDEQYF.

The CDR3 is CSVSGLREKQTNEQFF. The CDR3 nucleotides are TGCAGCGTCTCCGGGTTAAGGGAGAAACAAACGAATGAGCAGTTCTTC. The V and J genes are TRBV29-1 and TRBJ2-1; the D gene is possibly TRBD2 (5 bases). Looked up from germline, CDR1 is SQVTM and CDR2 is ANQGSEA. Trimming left V 6 bases short and J 7 bases short, with 25 bases between. The CDR3 sequence is 16 residues long.

This clonotype was picked up one time. The V gene is TRBV12-5, the J gene TRBJ2-3, with a tentative D call TRBD1 (6 bases). The germline gives CDR1 LGHNT, CDR2 FRNRAP. The CDR3 covers 12 residues. V was shortened by 11 bases and J by 4 bases, with 13 bases between the two germline ends. CDR3 amino acids: CACQGSADTQYF. The CDR3 nucleotides are TGTGCTTGTCAGGGGTCCGCAGATACGCAGTATTTT.

This clonotype was counted between two and nine times. This chain joins TRBV20-1 and TRBJ1-5; possible D gene TRBD1, 6 bases. There are 15 residues in the CDR3. The V gene lost 4 bases and the J gene lost 3 bases, with 16 bases spanning the gap. Per germline, CDR1 DFQATT and CDR2 SNEGSKA (reference sequence). The CDR3 loop is CSATGQGFNNQPQHF. The CDR3 nucleotides read TGCAGTGCTACGGGGCAGGGGTTTAACAATCAGCCCCAGCATTTT.

V usage is TRBV30 and J usage is TRBJ2-3; possibly TRBD2 for D (6 bases). In germline, CDR1 is GTSNPN, CDR2 SVGIG (reference sequence). V lost 1 base, J lost 0 bases, and 8 bases lay in between. The CDR3 contains 14 residues. The CDR3 DNA reads as TGTGCCTGGAGTGGGCGGGACAGCACAGATACGCAGTATTTT. Translation gives CAWSGRDSTDTQYF.

The V gene is TRBV27, the J gene TRBJ2-7, with a possible D match to TRBD2 (5 bases). The V end was cut by 2 bases, the J end by 2 bases, with 13 bases between. CDR3 length: 15 residues. In germline, CDR1 is MNHEY, CDR2 SMNVEV (reference sequence). The CDR3 region is CASSLEGQNTYEQYF. CDR3 bases: TGTGCCAGCAGTTTAGAGGGCCAAAACACCTACGAGCAGTACTTC.

This clonotype was observed once. The rearrangement uses TRBV5-1 and TRBJ2-7; D remains unclear. CDR3 length: 12 residues. CDR1 SGHRS and CDR2 YFSETQ come from the germline V gene. Trimming shortened V by 4 bases and J by 7 bases, and 12 bases separated the two germline ends. The CDR3 loop reads CASSRSSNEQYF. CDR3 sequence (DNA): TGCGCCAGCAGCCGGAGCAGCAATGAGCAGTACTTC.

This clonotype has a handful of counts. The J gene is TRBJ2-5, the V gene TRBV20-1; D possibly corresponds to TRBD2 (6 bases). This CDR3 is 15 amino acids long. Trimming left V 6 bases short and J 4 bases short, with 21 bases between. CDR1 is DFQATT and CDR2 is SNEGSKA in the germline V gene (reference sequence). The CDR3 spells CSADSGGLAVETQYF. CDR3 nucleotide sequence: TGCAGTGCCGACTCCGGAGGGCTAGCCGTAGAGACCCAGTACTTC.

This clonotype was counted a single time. One junction end disagrees with the germline gene, perhaps due to a read error. The chain links TRBV27 to TRBJ2-5, with D possibly being TRBD1 (6 bases). This CDR3 is 15 amino acids long. Germline loops: CDR1 MNHEY, CDR2 SMNVEV (reference sequence). The CDR3 is CASSLYLGAEETQHF. In DNA form, the CDR3 reads TGTGCCAGCAGTTTATATCTGGGGGCTGAGGAGACCCAGCACTTC.

The V gene is TRBV4-1, the J gene TRBJ2-7; 9 nucleotides match TRBD2. The trim removed 0 bases at V and 7 bases at J, leaving 7 bases unmatched. The CDR3 is 15 residues long. CDR1 is MGHRA and CDR2 is YSYEKL in the germline V gene. In DNA, the CDR3 is TGCGCCAGCAGCCAAGAGGGGCGGGAGGGGAATGAGCAGTACTTC. It encodes CASSQEGREGNEQYF.